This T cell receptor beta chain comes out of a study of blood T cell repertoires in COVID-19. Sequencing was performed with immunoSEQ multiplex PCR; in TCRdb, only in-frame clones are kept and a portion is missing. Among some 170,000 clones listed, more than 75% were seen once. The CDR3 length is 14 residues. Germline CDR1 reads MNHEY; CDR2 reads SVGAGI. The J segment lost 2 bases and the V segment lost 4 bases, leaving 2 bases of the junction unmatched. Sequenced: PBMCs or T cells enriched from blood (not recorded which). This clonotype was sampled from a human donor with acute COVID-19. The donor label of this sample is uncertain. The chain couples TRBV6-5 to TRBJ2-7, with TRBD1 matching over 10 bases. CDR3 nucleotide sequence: TGTGCCAGCAGTTCTGGACAGGGGGCCTACGAGCAGTACTTC. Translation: CASSSGQGAYEQYF.